What follows are 8 T cell receptor beta chains derived from one specimen sequenced in a study of cytotoxic CD8 clonotypes in ibrutinib-treated CLL. Produced via immunoSEQ multiplex PCR; TCRdb's table is partial and in-frame only. The sample consists of under 75,000 clones, about 65% of them appearing once. The sample was PBMCs, taken after 12 months of ibrutinib treatment. Receptors were obtained from a human donor with chronic lymphocytic leukemia.

The chain is built from TRBV30 and TRBJ2-2, with D possibly TRBD2 on 5 matching bases. Germline V gene sequence: CDR1 GTSNPN, CDR2 SVGIG (reference sequence). The CDR3 loop spans 17 amino acids. V was pared by 5 bases and J by 2 bases, with 21 bases between. CDR3 in DNA: TGTGCCTGGGGGCTTCCCCGGGTGAGGGAAAACACCGGGGAGCTGTTTTTT. Translating gives CAWGLPRVRENTGELFF. Together with reference TRBV30 and TRBJ2-2, the CDR3 gives the full variable domain: SQTIHQWPATLVQPVGSPLSLECTVEGTSNPNLYWYRQAAGRGLQLLFYSVGIGQISSEVPQNLSASRPQDRQFILSSKKLLLSDSGFYLCAWGLPRVRENTGELFFGEGSRLTVL.

This clone has more than one count but fewer than ten. This chain uses TRBV28 with TRBJ1-5; tentatively, D is TRBD1 (6 bases). Germline V gives CDR1 MDHEN, CDR2 SYDVKM. The length of the CDR3 is 16 residues. The V end lost 5 bases, the J end lost 1 base, and 15 bases lay between the germline ends. The chain's CDR3 is CASSPSLQGSNQPQHF. CDR3 nucleotide sequence: TGTGCCAGCAGTCCCTCCCTACAGGGAAGCAATCAGCCCCAGCATTTT.

The chain joins TRBV7-9 to TRBJ2-3; 8 positions match TRBD2. V shed 1 base, J shed 4 bases, and the junction held 7 bases outside the gene matches. Germline CDR1 and CDR2: SEHNR and FQNEAQ (reference sequence). This CDR3 spans 16 amino acids. Written as DNA, the CDR3 is TGTGCCAGCAGCTTAGATCGAGCGGGAGTGGCAGATACGCAGTATTTT. It encodes CASSLDRAGVADTQYF.

V usage is TRBV6-5 and J usage is TRBJ2-1, with unresolved D. The CDR3 covers 13 residues. Germline V CDR1 and CDR2: MNHEY, SVGAGI. V was trimmed by 5 bases and J by 3 bases, leaving 8 bases between them. The CDR3 here is CASSQTSYNEQFF. CDR3 coding DNA: TGTGCCAGCAGTCAGACCAGCTACAATGAGCAGTTCTTC.

This chain joins TRBV18 and TRBJ2-6; D may be TRBD1 (6 bases). Germline lookup yields CDR1 KGHSH and CDR2 LQKENI. The CDR3 extends over 17 amino acids. V lost 3 bases and J 0 bases, leaving 12 bases between the germline ends. CDR3 sequence reads: CASSPQIRGSGANVLTF. The CDR3 DNA follows: TGTGCCAGCTCACCCCAGATCAGGGGCTCTGGGGCCAACGTCCTGACTTTC.

The gene calls are TRBV2 and TRBJ2-3, with a possible D match to TRBD1 (5 bases). Deletions cut 6 bases from V and 0 bases from J, with 13 bases between. The length of the CDR3 is 15 residues. Germline V gene data show CDR1 as SNHLY and CDR2 as FYNNEI. The CDR3: CASRRQLASTDTQYF. CDR3 coding DNA: TGTGCCAGCAGGCGACAGTTGGCTAGCACAGATACGCAGTATTTT. The variable domain in full, with the rest retrieved from reference TRBV2 and TRBJ2-3, is EPEVTQTPSHQVTQMGQEVILRCVPISNHLYFYWYRQILGQKVEFLVSFYNNEISEKSEIFDDQFSVERPDGSNFTLKIRSTKLEDSAMYFCASRRQLASTDTQYFGPGTRLTVL.

The chain has TRBV6-4 and TRBJ2-3; TRBD1 aligns across 9 bases. J gave up 5 bases and V 3 bases, and 0 bases lay outside the gene matches. CDR3 length equals 13 residues. Germline V gives CDR1 MRHNA, CDR2 SNTAGT. CDR3 region: CASSEGQGDTQYF. DNA for the CDR3: TGTGCCAGCAGTGAGGGACAGGGAGATACGCAGTATTTT.

This clone showed up just a few times. The chain has TRBV7-9 and TRBJ2-5; 7 nucleotides align to TRBD2. Unmatched junction bases numbered 4, after V lost 2 bases and J lost 1 base. In germline, CDR1 is SEHNR, CDR2 FQNEAQ (reference sequence). CDR3 length equals 15 residues. CDR3 region: CASSLPLAVQETQYF. CDR3 DNA sequence: TGTGCCAGCAGCTTACCGCTAGCGGTCCAAGAGACCCAGTACTTC.